What follows describes a single TCR beta chain. The junction shows a germline mismatch at one end, possibly a read error. The data originate from a study of blood T cell repertoires in COVID-19. Whole-study context: Italy, Spain and the United States were the sources of the convalescent and acute COVID-19 samples. The cDNA or gDNA used as material had been derived from T cells, B-cell-depleted T cells, or PBMCs.

In germline, CDR1 is SGHNT, CDR2 YYREEE (reference sequence). CDR3 length: 15 residues. Assay: immunoSEQ multiplex PCR; the TCRdb copy retains only in-frame clones and omits some. The sample holds a few hundred thousand clones, around 90% seen once. This sequence joins TRBV5-4 and TRBJ1-1; 8 bases line up with TRBD1. The sequence was obtained from a woman in her fifties or sixties who had recovered from COVID-19. Sequencing was carried out using peripheral blood. In nucleotides, the CDR3 is TGTGCCAGCAGCCCCCGGAGCCAGGGGGCAACTGAGGCTTTCTTT. It encodes CASSPRSQGATEAFF.